This entry concerns a single T cell receptor beta chain. The antigen remains undetermined. Other DNA sequences within the sample encode an identical CDR3. In the authors' workflow: As immunoSEQ supplied junction-only sequences (without quality scores), filtering differed. The assay was immunoSEQ multiplex PCR, and TCRdb's table has in-frame clones only and misses some. That table furnishes V, J and clone size, whereas the DNA furnished D and trimming. The sample records roughly 570,000 clones, 95% to 98% being singletons. The naive CD8 population came from CD45RO-negative cells selected for CCR7, without terminally differentiated effector memory CD45RA+ cells. This sample was included in a study of shared clonotypes between healthy human individuals. This CDR3 region has 11 residues. Germline assignment: CDR1 SEHNR and CDR2 FQNEAQ (reference sequence). V shed 2 bases and J shed 5 bases, with 2 bases lying between them.

Study-level findings and limits: What rarefaction showed was incomplete sorted-subset sequencing despite large depth. Donors were few, which limited the genetic and exposure-history diversity represented.

The sequenced sample was naive CD8+ T cells sorted from blood. The sequence came from a man aged 25-45 years in good health. The chain combines TRBV7-9 with TRBJ2-3, with D unclear. The CDR3 bases are TGTGCCAGCAGCTTACTAGATACGCAGTATTTT. Its translation: CASSLLDTQYF. Full variable domain (rest looked up from reference TRBV7-9 and TRBJ2-3): DTGVSQNPRHKITKRGQNVTFRCDPISEHNRLYWYRQTLGQGPEFLTYFQNEAQLEKSRLLSDRFSAERPKGSFSTLEIQRTEQGDSAMYLCASSLLDTQYFGPGTRLTVL.